This TCR beta chain was captured in a study of blood T cell repertoires in COVID-19. Study details: Acute and convalescent COVID-19 samples came from the United States, Italy and Spain. PBMCs, B-cell-depleted T cells, or T cells provided the cDNA or gDNA that made up the material.

This clone occurred a few times. Per the original methods: From reference gene primer amplification, estimates of nucleated cell counts were derived. The method was immunoSEQ multiplex PCR; TCRdb's version includes in-frame clones alone and lacks a portion of them. The V and J calls and clone size were taken over from that table, and D and trimming were inferred from the DNA. The top ten hold roughly 8.3% of the sample, which has around 68,000 clones, approximately 78% seen once. The ends were cut back, 2 bases at V and 3 bases at J, with 10 bases in the middle. Germline V CDR1 and CDR2: SEHNR, FQNEAQ (reference sequence). The CDR3 spans 14 residues.

The clonotype was recovered from a human donor in a cohort sampled during active COVID-19. The rearrangement links TRBV7-9 to TRBJ2-5; maybe TRBD2 (5 bases). Sequenced: peripheral blood. Written as DNA, the CDR3 is TGTGCCAGCAGCTTAACTAGGGATGAAGAGACCCAGTACTTC. Residues: CASSLTRDEETQYF.